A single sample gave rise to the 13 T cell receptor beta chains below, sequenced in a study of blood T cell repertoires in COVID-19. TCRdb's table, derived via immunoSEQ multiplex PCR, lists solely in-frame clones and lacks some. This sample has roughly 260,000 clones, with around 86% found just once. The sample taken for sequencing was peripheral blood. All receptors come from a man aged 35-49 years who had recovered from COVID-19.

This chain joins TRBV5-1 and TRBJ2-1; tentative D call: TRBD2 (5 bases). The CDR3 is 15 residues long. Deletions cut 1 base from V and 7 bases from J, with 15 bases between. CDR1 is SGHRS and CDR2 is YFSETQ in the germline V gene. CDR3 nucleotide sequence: TGCGCCAGCAGCTTGTCAAGGGAGAGGGCAAATGAGCAGTTCTTC. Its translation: CASSLSRERANEQFF. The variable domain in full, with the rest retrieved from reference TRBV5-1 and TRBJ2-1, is KAGVTQTPRYLIKTRGQQVTLSCSPISGHRSVSWYQQTPGQGLQFLFEYFSETQRNKGNFPGRFSGRQFSNSRSEMNVSTLELGDSALYLCASSLSRERANEQFFGPGTRLTVL.

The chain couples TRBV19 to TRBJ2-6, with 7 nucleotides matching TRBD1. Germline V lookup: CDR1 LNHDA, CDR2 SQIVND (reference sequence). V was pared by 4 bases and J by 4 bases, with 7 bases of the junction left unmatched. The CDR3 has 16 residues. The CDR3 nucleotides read TGTGCCAGTAGTAGGGGACAGAGCTCGGGGGCCAACGTCCTGACTTTC. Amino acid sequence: CASSRGQSSGANVLTF.

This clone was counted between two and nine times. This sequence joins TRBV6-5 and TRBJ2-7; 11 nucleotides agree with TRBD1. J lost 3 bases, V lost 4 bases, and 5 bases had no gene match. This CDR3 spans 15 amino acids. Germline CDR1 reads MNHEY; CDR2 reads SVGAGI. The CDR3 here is CASSSDRGRSYEQYF. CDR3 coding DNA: TGTGCCAGCAGTTCGGACAGGGGGCGCAGCTACGAGCAGTACTTC.

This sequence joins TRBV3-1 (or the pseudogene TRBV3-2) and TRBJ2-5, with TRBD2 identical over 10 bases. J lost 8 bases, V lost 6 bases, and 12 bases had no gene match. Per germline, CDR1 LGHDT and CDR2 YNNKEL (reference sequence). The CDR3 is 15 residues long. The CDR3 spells CASSRTSGPRGTQYF. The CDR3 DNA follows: TGTGCCAGCAGTAGGACTAGCGGTCCTCGGGGAACCCAGTACTTC.

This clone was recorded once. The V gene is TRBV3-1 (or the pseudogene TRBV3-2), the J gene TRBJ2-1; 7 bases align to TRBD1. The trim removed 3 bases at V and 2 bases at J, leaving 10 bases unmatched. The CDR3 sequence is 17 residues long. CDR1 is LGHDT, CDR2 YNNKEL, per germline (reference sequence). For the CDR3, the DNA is TGTGCCAGCAGCCAGGGGGTCAGGGGGTATGCCTACAATGAGCAGTTCTTC. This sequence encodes CASSQGVRGYAYNEQFF.

CDR3 amino acids: CASSQDEVNRGRYGYTF. The CDR3 DNA is TGTGCCAGCAGCCAAGATGAGGTGAATAGGGGCAGGTATGGCTACACCTTC. The chain carries TRBV4-2 and TRBJ1-2; D perhaps matches TRBD1 (5 bases). This CDR3 has 17 residues. V was cut by 0 bases and J by 5 bases, with 19 bases left in between. Germline-derived CDR1 and CDR2 are LGHNA and YNFKEQ.

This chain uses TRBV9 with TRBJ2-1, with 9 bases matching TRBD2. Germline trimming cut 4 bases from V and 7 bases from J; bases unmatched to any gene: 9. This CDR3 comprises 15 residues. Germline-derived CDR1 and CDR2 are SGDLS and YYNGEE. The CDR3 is CASSPVSGRMNEQFF. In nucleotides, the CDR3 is TGTGCCAGCAGCCCCGTCAGCGGGAGGATGAATGAGCAGTTCTTC.

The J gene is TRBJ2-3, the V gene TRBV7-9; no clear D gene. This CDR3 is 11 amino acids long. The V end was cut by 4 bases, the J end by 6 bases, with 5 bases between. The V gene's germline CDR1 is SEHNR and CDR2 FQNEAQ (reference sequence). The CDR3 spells CASSSIDTQYF. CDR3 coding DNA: TGTGCCAGCAGCTCCATCGATACGCAGTATTTT.

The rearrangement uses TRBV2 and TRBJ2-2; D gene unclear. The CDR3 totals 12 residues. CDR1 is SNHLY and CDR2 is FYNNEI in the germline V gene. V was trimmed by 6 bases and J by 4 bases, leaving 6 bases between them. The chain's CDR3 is CASRRVTGELFF. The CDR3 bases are TGTGCCAGCAGACGGGTCACCGGGGAGCTGTTTTTT.

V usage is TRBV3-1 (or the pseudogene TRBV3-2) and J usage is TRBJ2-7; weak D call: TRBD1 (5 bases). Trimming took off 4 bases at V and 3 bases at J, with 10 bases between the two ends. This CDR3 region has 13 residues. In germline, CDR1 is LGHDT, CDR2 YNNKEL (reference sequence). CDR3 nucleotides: TGTGCCAGCAGCCGAGGACACTTCTACGAGCAGTACTTC. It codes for CASSRGHFYEQYF.

The CDR3 DNA reads TGTGCCAGCAGCCAAAGAAGAGGGCCGTGGGAGACCCAGTACTTC. Translation gives CASSQRRGPWETQYF. This chain links TRBV3-1 (or the pseudogene TRBV3-2) with TRBJ2-5; D is perhaps TRBD2 (5 bases). The CDR3 is 15 amino acids. V was cut by 2 bases and J by 5 bases, with 15 bases left in between. Germline V gives CDR1 LGHDT, CDR2 YNNKEL (reference sequence).

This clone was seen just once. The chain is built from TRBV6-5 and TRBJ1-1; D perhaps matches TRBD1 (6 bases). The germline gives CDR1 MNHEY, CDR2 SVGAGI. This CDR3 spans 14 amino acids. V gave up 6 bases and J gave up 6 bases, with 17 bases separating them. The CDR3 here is CASSRDWTAAEAFF. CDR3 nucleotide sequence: TGTGCCAGCAGCCGCGACTGGACAGCCGCTGAAGCTTTCTTT.

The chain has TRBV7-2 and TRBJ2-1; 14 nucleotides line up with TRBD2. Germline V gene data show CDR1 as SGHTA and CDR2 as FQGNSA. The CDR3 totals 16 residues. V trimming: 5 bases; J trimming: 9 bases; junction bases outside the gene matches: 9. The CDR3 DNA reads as TGTGCCAGCAGCCAGGGACTAGCGGGAGTAGACGGTGAGCAGTTCTTC. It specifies CASSQGLAGVDGEQFF. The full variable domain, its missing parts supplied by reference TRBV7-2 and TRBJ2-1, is GAGVSQSPSNKVTEKGKDVELRCDPISGHTALYWYRQSLGQGLEFLIYFQGNSAPDKSGLPSDRFSAERTGGSVSTLTIQRTQQEDSAVYLCASSQGLAGVDGEQFFGPGTRLTVL.